The TCR beta chain described here comes from a study of CD8+CD57+ T cells in acquired aplastic anemia. The wider study: DNA recovered from sorted CD4+ and CD8+ cells had a mean of about 3.5 ug. CD4+ reads averaged approximately 11 million in healthy donors.

TCR beta VDJ and CDR3 profiles were obtained from a genomic DNA template. MiXCR was run by TCRdb on the reads, yielding one entry per CDR3 protein. In the table there are about 210,000 distinct CDR3 sequences, almost 35% of which are singletons. Germline V CDR1 and CDR2: SEHNR, FQNEAQ (reference sequence). The CDR3 runs 14 residues. V lost 5 bases and J 5 bases, leaving 16 bases between the germline ends. The sequence was obtained from a human donor in good health, serving as a control. The chain uses TRBV7-9 and TRBJ2-7; D gene uncertain. The source material was sorted CD4+, CD8+, or CD8+CD57+ T cells (not recorded which) from PBMCs. The CDR3 loop reads CASSPGPRVNEQYF. The CDR3 region has the DNA TGTGCCAGCAGCCCCGGACCGAGAGTTAACGAGCAGTACTTC.